This TCR beta chain was observed in a study of T cell repertoires in cytomegalovirus infection. Study-level background: Both CMV infection and a matching HLA type were indicated by public TCR beta signatures. Study-wide points: There were HLA-C-restricted CMV-specific TCR beta clonotypes dominating the ex vivo response. CMV carriers with the relevant HLA were identified by cumulative public TCR beta family frequency.

Via MiXCR, TCRdb re-called the reads, giving one row per CDR3 protein. The repertoire consists of approximately 500,000 distinct CDR3 sequences, with approximately 17% occurring once and the leading ten covering more than 20%. The germline V and J ends were trimmed by 4 bases and 2 bases, with 16 bases remaining between them. The CDR3 loop spans 15 amino acids. CDR1 is GTSNPN, CDR2 SVGIG, per germline (reference sequence). About this clonotype: The antigen is unknown.

Input material: CD8+ T cells from PBMCs. The receptor's source is a human donor in good health (CMV status not recorded). Some clones in this sample may be carry-over from other donors' samples. The V gene is TRBV30, the J gene TRBJ2-3, with D tentatively TRBD1 or TRBD2 (5 bases each). The CDR3 sequence is CAWTPGYGATDTQYF. CDR3 in DNA: TGTGCCTGGACCCCGGGGTATGGGGCCACAGATACGCAGTATTTT. Complete variable domain (other parts from reference TRBV30 and TRBJ2-3): SQTIHQWPATLVQPVGSPLSLECTVEGTSNPNLYWYRQAAGRGLQLLFYSVGIGQISSEVPQNLSASRPQDRQFILSSKKLLLSDSGFYLCAWTPGYGATDTQYFGPGTRLTVL.